What follows are 9 T cell receptor beta chains derived from one specimen sequenced in a study of molecular identifiers for immune sequencing clone quantification. A single record per CDR3 protein comes from TCRdb applying MiXCR to the PCR reads. The sample yields around 460,000 distinct CDR3 sequences, over 20% seen once. The source material was naive CD8+ T cells from blood, with Jurkat cell RNA spiked in. The sample's subset: FACS-sorted CD8+CD4-CCR7+CD45RA+ naive T cells. Receptor source: a human donor in good health. Some libraries in this study had Jurkat cell RNA spiked in.

Only a few counts were recorded for this clonotype. The CDR3: CASRPTSGKGYNEQFF. The DNA for the CDR3 is TGTGCCAGCAGGCCCACTAGCGGGAAGGGCTACAATGAGCAGTTCTTC. The chain combines TRBV28 with TRBJ2-1; the match to TRBD2 covers 10 bases. Germline lookup yields CDR1 MDHEN and CDR2 SYDVKM. With 6 bases clipped from V and 3 bases from J, the junction kept 8 bases outside the gene matches. There are 16 residues in the CDR3.

This clonotype has a count of ten or more. This chain joins TRBV14 and TRBJ1-2; no definite D call. Trimming shortened V by 1 base and J by 1 base, and 13 bases separated the two germline ends. Germline CDR1 is SGHDN and CDR2 is FVKESK. CDR3 length: 16 amino acids. In DNA form, the CDR3 reads TGTGCCAGCAGCCAAGCCCGGACGGTGAATAACTATGGCTACACCTTC. Translation gives CASSQARTVNNYGYTF. The full variable domain, rest sourced from reference TRBV14 and TRBJ1-2, is EAGVTQFPSHSVIEKGQTVTLRCDPISGHDNLYWYRRVMGKEIKFLLHFVKESKQDESGMPNNRFLAERTGGTYSTLKVQPAELEDSGVYFCASSQARTVNNYGYTFGSGTRLTVV.

The rearrangement links TRBV21-1 to TRBJ1-1. TRBV21-1 is a pseudogene. CDR3 length equals 15 residues. CDR3 sequence reads: CASSEARRRNTEAFF. CDR3 DNA: TGTGCCAGCAGCGAAGCGCGTCGGCGGAACACTGAAGCTTTCTTT.

V gene TRBV4-1 combines with J gene TRBJ2-1; D may be TRBD1 (6 bases). Looked up from germline, CDR1 is MGHRA and CDR2 is YSYEKL. The length of the CDR3 is 19 residues. V gave up 3 bases and J gave up 0 bases, with 21 bases separating them. The CDR3 loop reads CASSQTTSSTGLSYNEQFF. The DNA of the CDR3 is TGCGCCAGCAGCCAGACTACCAGCTCTACAGGGCTCTCCTACAATGAGCAGTTCTTC.

A note on this clonotype: The junction and the germline gene differ at one end; a read error may be behind it. The chain carries TRBV7-9 and TRBJ1-3, with D maybe TRBD1 (5 bases). This CDR3 contains 15 residues. Germline V lookup: CDR1 SEHNR, CDR2 FQNEAQ (reference sequence). The CDR3 DNA reads TGTGCCAGCAGCCCACCGGGGCTAGATGGAAACACCATACATTTT. Protein sequence: CASSPPGLDGNTIHF.

V gene TRBV7-9 combines with J gene TRBJ2-7, with a tentative D call TRBD1 (6 bases). The CDR3 length is 12 residues. Deletions cut 1 base from V and 13 bases from J, with 14 bases between. Germline-derived CDR1 and CDR2 are SEHNR and FQNEAQ (reference sequence). The CDR3 reads CASSLEYRDFYF. CDR3 nucleotides: TGTGCCAGCAGCTTAGAGTACAGGGATTTTTACTTC.

The CDR3 spells CASTILGGMLYEQYF. CDR3 bases: TGTGCCAGCACCATCCTAGGGGGAATGTTATACGAGCAGTACTTC. The chain couples TRBV13 to TRBJ2-7, with a weak D call TRBD1 (6 bases). This CDR3 region has 15 residues. Germline V lookup: CDR1 PRHDT, CDR2 FYEKMQ (reference sequence). Between the trimmed V and J ends, which lost 7 bases and 4 bases, there was a span of 20 bases.

The table lists this clonotype with a few counts. The J gene is TRBJ2-2, the V gene TRBV11-2; maybe TRBD2 (6 bases). CDR1 SGHAT and CDR2 FQNNGV come from the germline V gene. The length of the CDR3 is 16 residues. V was trimmed by 6 bases and J by 6 bases, leaving 20 bases between them. This CDR3 is CASRSGLSGLAGELFF. In DNA, the CDR3 is TGTGCCAGCAGATCGGGACTCTCGGGGTTGGCCGGGGAGCTGTTTTTT.

The chain employs TRBV5-1 and TRBJ2-3; D might be TRBD2 (6 bases). The V end was cut by 2 bases, the J end by 1 base, with 23 bases between. CDR3 length: 19 amino acids. In germline, CDR1 is SGHRS, CDR2 YFSETQ. Here the CDR3 reads CASSFIPILGTYRTDTQYF. Written as DNA, the CDR3 is TGCGCCAGCAGCTTTATCCCCATTCTAGGGACTTACCGCACAGATACGCAGTATTTT.